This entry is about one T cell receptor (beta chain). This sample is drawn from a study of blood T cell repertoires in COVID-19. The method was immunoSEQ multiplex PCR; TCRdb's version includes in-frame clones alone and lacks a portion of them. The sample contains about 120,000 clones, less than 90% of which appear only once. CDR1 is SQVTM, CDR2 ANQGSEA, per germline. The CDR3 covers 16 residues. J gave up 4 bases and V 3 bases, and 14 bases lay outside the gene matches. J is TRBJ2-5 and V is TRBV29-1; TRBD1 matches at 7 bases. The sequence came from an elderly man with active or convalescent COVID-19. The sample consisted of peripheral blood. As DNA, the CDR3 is TGCAGCGTTGATTTGGGCTTGACAGGGCTCGGAGAGACCCAGTACTTC. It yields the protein CSVDLGLTGLGETQYF.